The 7 T cell receptor beta chains reported below all come from one sample, sequenced in a study of blood T cells in healthy people across ages (dated by TCRdb to between 2014 and 2017). Libraries were built with 5' RACE. Reads for this sample came from an Illumina HiSeq 2500. A second PCR of roughly 7 to 11 cycles was performed with a sample-barcoded 5' primer and a J-beta primer mix. TCRdb reprocessed the public reads (quality trimming at Q25 with fastp, clone calling with MiXCR) and kept in-frame beta chains. Rows are combined by CDR3 protein, so each entry shows the most common genes and DNA. This sample has approximately 800,000 distinct CDR3 sequences in its table, and around half of those were observed once. The ten largest clones capture 15% to 20% of the sample. Specimen: blood. The receptors stem from a man older than 75 in good health.

This clonotype was seen only a few times. V usage is TRBV20-1 and J usage is TRBJ1-6; tentative D call: TRBD1 (6 bases). CDR1 is DFQATT, CDR2 SNEGSKA, per germline (reference sequence). The CDR3 extends over 14 amino acids. Between the trimmed V and J ends, which lost 6 bases and 5 bases, there was a span of 14 bases. The CDR3 coding sequence is TGCAGTGCGCCAGGGGCTGCGGATAATTCACCCCTCCACTTT. It yields the protein CSAPGAADNSPLHF.

The rearrangement links TRBV7-3 to TRBJ2-3; D is unclear. The V and J ends lost 5 bases and 5 bases respectively, with 14 bases between them. The CDR3 is 14 amino acids. Germline CDR1 reads SGHTA; CDR2 reads FQGTGA. The CDR3 protein is CASSLLSYQDTQYF. Written as DNA, the CDR3 is TGTGCCAGCAGCCTCTTGAGTTACCAAGATACGCAGTATTTT.

This chain connects TRBV4-1 to TRBJ2-1, with D uncertain. The CDR3 extends over 13 amino acids. The germline CDR1 and CDR2 sequences are MGHRA and YSYEKL. The V end lost 1 base, the J end lost 8 bases, and 9 bases lay between the germline ends. CDR3 nucleotide sequence: TGCGCCAGCAGCCAAGTACGAGACGATGAGCAGTTCTTC. It yields the protein CASSQVRDDEQFF.

The chain is built from TRBV7-2 and TRBJ2-1, with D unclear. V dropped 5 bases and J dropped 6 bases, with 11 bases sitting between them. There are 13 residues in the CDR3. CDR1 is SGHTA and CDR2 is FQGNSA in the germline V gene. The CDR3 sequence is CASSTKTGNEQFF. The CDR3, as DNA: TGTGCCAGCAGCACAAAAACTGGCAATGAGCAGTTCTTC.

A few counts support this clonotype. The gene calls are TRBV7-8 and TRBJ2-1, with 10 nucleotides matching TRBD2. Germline V CDR1 and CDR2: SGHVS, FQNEAQ. Trimming removed 3 bases from V and 5 bases from J; junction bases left unmatched: 7. The CDR3 runs to 16 residues. CDR3 protein: CASSFYSGRNDNEQFF. The CDR3 nucleotides read TGTGCCAGCAGCTTTTATAGCGGGAGGAACGACAATGAGCAGTTCTTC.

V and J are TRBV20-1 and TRBJ2-3; 9 bases are shared with TRBD2. Per the germline V gene, CDR1 is DFQATT and CDR2 is SNEGSKA (reference sequence). The CDR3 is made up of 15 amino acids. Trimming removed 0 bases from V and 3 bases from J; junction bases left unmatched: 4. CDR3 region: CSARDAAGGTDTQYF. CDR3 coding DNA: TGCAGTGCTAGAGACGCAGCGGGGGGTACAGATACGCAGTATTTT.

This sequence joins TRBV27 and TRBJ2-1; no clear D. This CDR3 contains 14 residues. V was cut by 0 bases and J by 10 bases, with 13 bases left in between. The V gene's germline CDR1 is MNHEY and CDR2 SMNVEV (reference sequence). The CDR3 loop reads CASSLSTVVGEQFF. The DNA for the CDR3 is TGTGCCAGCAGTTTATCCACAGTGGTAGGCGAGCAGTTCTTC.